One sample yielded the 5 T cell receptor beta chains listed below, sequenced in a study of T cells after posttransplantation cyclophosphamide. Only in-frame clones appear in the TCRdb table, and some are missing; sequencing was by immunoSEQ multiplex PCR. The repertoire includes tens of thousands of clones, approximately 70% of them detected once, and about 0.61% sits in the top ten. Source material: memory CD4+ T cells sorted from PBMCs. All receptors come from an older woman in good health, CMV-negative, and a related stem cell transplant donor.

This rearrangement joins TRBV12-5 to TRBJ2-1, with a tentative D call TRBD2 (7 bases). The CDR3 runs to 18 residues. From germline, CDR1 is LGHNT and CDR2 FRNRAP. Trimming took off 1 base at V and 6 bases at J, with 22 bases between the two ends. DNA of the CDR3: TGTGCTAGTGGTTTGGCAAGAGGGGGGGCCGGGGGTTTCAATGAGCAGTTCTTC. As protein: CASGLARGGAGGFNEQFF.

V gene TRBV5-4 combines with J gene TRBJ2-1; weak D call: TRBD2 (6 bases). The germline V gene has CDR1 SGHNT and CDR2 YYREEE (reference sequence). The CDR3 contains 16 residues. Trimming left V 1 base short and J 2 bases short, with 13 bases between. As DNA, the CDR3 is TGTGCCAGCAGCTTGAAAGCTAGCGCAACCTACAATGAGCAGTTCTTC. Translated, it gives CASSLKASATYNEQFF.

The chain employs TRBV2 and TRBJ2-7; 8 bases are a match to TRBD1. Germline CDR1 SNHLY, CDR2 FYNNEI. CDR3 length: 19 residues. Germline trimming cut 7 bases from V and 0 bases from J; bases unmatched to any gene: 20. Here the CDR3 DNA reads TGTGCCAGCAATTTAGCCGGGACAGGCGGTCAGTTGTACTCCTACGAGCAGTACTTC. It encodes CASNLAGTGGQLYSYEQYF.

The CDR3 region has the DNA TGTGCCAGCAGCCCCAGAGGGACAGGGGGACTCCGGCAGTACTTC. Its translation: CASSPRGTGGLRQYF. The V and J genes are TRBV7-7 and TRBJ2-7; TRBD1 aligns across 11 bases. V dropped 5 bases and J dropped 9; count of bases not matched to a gene: 12. Germline CDR1 is SSHAT and CDR2 is FNYEAQ (reference sequence). The CDR3 is 15 residues long. Complete variable domain (other parts from reference TRBV7-7 and TRBJ2-7): GAGVSQSPRYKVTKRGQDVTLRCDPISSHATLYWYQQALGQGPEFLTYFNYEAQPDKSGLPSDRFSAERPEGSISTLTIQRTEQRDSAMYRCASSPRGTGGLRQYFGPGTRLTVT.

The CDR3 protein is CASSPAGLATYEQYF. In nucleotides, the CDR3 is TGTGCCAGCAGTCCAGCGGGACTAGCGACCTACGAGCAGTACTTC. The V call is TRBV28, the J call TRBJ2-7, with 10 nucleotides matching TRBD2. Trimming cost V 5 bases and J 2 bases; bases outside gene matches: 6. Germline CDR1 is MDHEN and CDR2 is SYDVKM. The length of the CDR3 is 15 residues.